Listed here is a single TCR beta chain. What this receptor recognizes is not known. No quality values exist for individual bases; no much larger clone is one base distant. The library relied on the immunoSEQ multiplex PCR assay. TCRdb obtained this table from immuneACCESS and retained in-frame rearrangements with V and J assigned. These tables miss some clones; where compared with another copy, unresolved V genes account for less than half of the shortfall, and the remainder is unexplained. Counted in this sample were roughly 46,000 clones; roughly three quarters of them appeared once. The ten largest clonotypes hold 8.3% of the sample. The study tested focal radiation therapy combined with CTLA-4 blockade (ipilimumab) in patients with chemo-refractory metastatic non-small-cell lung cancer. The entry originates in a study of radiotherapy plus CTLA-4 blockade in lung cancer listed by TCRdb under 2018. Background for the entire study: Objective responses were observed in about 17% of enrolled patients, and disease control was achieved in roughly 29%.

What the authors observed across the whole study: After treatment with radiotherapy and ipilimumab, TCR clones that originated in tumors expanded in peripheral blood. The strongest predictors of response were reported to be early dynamic shifts in blood T cell clones along with a rise in serum interferon-beta following radiation.

The germline V gene (reference sequence) gives CDR1 as LNHDA and CDR2 as SQIVND. The CDR3 starts with the cysteine, ends with the phenylalanine, and has 16 residues. Left in the record is the CDR3 DNA by itself, 48 bases read in frame from the first base. The junction shows trimming of 3 bases on V and 9 bases on J, plus 21 bases between the germline ends. The clonotype originates from a human donor with non-small cell lung cancer who had stable disease on radiotherapy plus ipilimumab. The chain is assembled from TRBV19 and TRBJ1-5, with the D gene too uncertain to name. Sequencing was performed on peripheral blood, taken from a patient treated with radiotherapy plus ipilimumab. The DNA is as follows: TGTGCCAGTAGTATGAGGGATTTAGGCAGGTTCTGGCCCCAGCATTTT. This sequence encodes CASSMRDLGRFWPQHF. Outside the CDR3, residues come from the reference TRBV19 and TRBJ1-5 proteins, so the full variable domain is: DGGITQSPKYLFRKEGQNVTLSCEQNLNHDAMYWYRQDPGQGLRLIYYSQIVNDFQKGDIAEGYSVSREKKESFPLTVTSAQKNPTAFYLCASSMRDLGRFWPQHFGDGTRLSIL.